The rows below give T cell receptor beta chains drawn from one sample of a study of cytomegalovirus exposure and HLA in healthy donors. TCRdb's table, derived via immunoSEQ multiplex PCR, lists solely in-frame clones and lacks some. The sample holds 140,000 or so clones; around 72% are singletons and the top ten take more than 3.5%. Sequencing was carried out using PBMCs. The receptors were sampled from a man aged 18-30 years in good health and CMV-seropositive. Each CDR3 is given with its conserved first and last residue. D genes are given only for firm matches. A row's size may be missing; if present it is once, few, many or a size class.

TRBV7-9	NA	15	TRBJ1-3	once	TGTGCCAGCAGCTTAATTGGCAGCTCTGGAAACACCATATATTTT	CASSLIGSSGNTIYF
TRBV5-1	TRBD1	14	TRBJ2-7	NA	TGCGCCAGCAGCTCCTGGACAGGGGTCTACGAGCAGTACTTC	CASSSWTGVYEQYF
TRBV4-2	TRBD2	16	TRBJ2-1	NA	TGTGCCAGCAGCCAAACCGGACTAGCGGGGGGACAAGAGCAGTTCTTC	CASSQTGLAGGQEQFF
TRBV28	NA	14	TRBJ1-2	NA	TGTGCCAGCAGTTTAGCGGCTGAGTTCTATGGCTACACCTTC	CASSLAAEFYGYTF
TRBV2	TRBD2	17	TRBJ2-3	few	TGTGCCAGCACCCGAGGTAGCGGGGGGGCCTGGGGAGATACGCAGTATTTT	CASTRGSGGAWGDTQYF
TRBV6-5	NA	16	TRBJ2-1	NA	TGTGCCAGCAGTTTACTCGGGCTAGCGTCCCGGAATGAGCAGTTCTTC	CASSLLGLASRNEQFF
TRBV29-1	TRBD1	13	TRBJ1-2	NA	TGCAGCGTGACAGGGGGCGAAAACTATGGCTACACCTTC	CSVTGGENYGYTF
TRBV7-9	NA	13	TRBJ1-5	NA	TGTGCCAGCAGCCCTCAGGGCGGTCAGCCCCAGCATTTT	CASSPQGGQPQHF
TRBV5-6	NA	12	TRBJ2-7	NA	TGTGCCAGCAGCGGCCAGGGATACGAGCAGTACTTC	CASSGQGYEQYF
TRBV7-2	TRBD1	14	TRBJ2-7	NA	TGTGCCACCAAGGCGGGACAGGGCTCCTACGAGCAGTACTTC	CATKAGQGSYEQYF
TRBV14	NA	14	TRBJ1-3	NA	TGTGCCAGCAGCAGGACAGCCGTCGGAAACACCATATATTTT	CASSRTAVGNTIYF
TRBV14	NA	16	TRBJ2-2	NA	TGTGCCAGCAGCCCATTGCGGACAGCACCCACCGGGGAGCTGTTTTTT	CASSPLRTAPTGELFF
TRBV9	NA	14	TRBJ1-1	NA	TGTGCCAGCAGCCTCGACCAGGGGTACACTGAAGCTTTCTTT	CASSLDQGYTEAFF